The T cell receptor beta chain described here comes from a study of CXCR3-negative and CXCR3-positive naive CD8 T cells. Study summary: Cumulative TRB read yield was about 140 million, averaging about 1.5 +/- 0.3 million per library.

Concerning this clonotype itself: Its antigen is currently unknown.

The libraries of TRB cDNA were constructed through 5' RACE using UMI labels. No DNA is given; TCRdb re-called the 5' RACE reads and lists each CDR3 protein once. The repertoire table contains 84,000 or so distinct CDR3 sequences. The germline V gene has CDR1 SQVTM and CDR2 ANQGSEA. The CDR3 has 14 residues. Whole-study results and caveats: Compared with CXCR3-negative naive cells, CXCR3-positive naive cells showed more hydrophobic TRB CDR3s. Relative to memory CD8+ cells, whose diversity was much lower, both naive subsets had comparably high diversity.

Per CD8+ T cell subset, triplicate sorts of fewer than 350,000 cells each were done. Naive CD8+ T cells had a CD45RO-CCR7+CD27+CD95- phenotype. The chain recombines TRBV29-1 with TRBJ2-7; without DNA, the TCRdb call of TRBD1 cannot be checked. The TCR originated in a human donor in good health. Some clones in this sample may be carry-over from other donors' samples. The sample consisted of naive CXCR3+ CD8+ T cells from blood. The subset was: CD45RO-CCR7+CD27+CD95- naive CD8+ T cells expressing CXCR3 (TNR3+). The CDR3 region is CSVRPGQVSYEQYF.